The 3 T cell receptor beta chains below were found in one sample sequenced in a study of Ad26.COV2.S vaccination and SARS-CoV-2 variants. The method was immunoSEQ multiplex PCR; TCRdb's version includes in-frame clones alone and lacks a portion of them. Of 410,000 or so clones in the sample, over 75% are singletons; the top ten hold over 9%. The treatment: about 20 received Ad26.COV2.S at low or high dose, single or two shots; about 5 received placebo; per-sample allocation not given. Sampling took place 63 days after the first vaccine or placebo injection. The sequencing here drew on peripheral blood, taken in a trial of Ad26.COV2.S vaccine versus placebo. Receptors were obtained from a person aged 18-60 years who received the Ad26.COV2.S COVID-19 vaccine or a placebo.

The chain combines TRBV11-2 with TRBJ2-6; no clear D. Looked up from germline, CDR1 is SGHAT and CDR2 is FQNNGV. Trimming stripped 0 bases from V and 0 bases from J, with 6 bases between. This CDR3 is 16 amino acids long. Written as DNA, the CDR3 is TGTGCCAGCAGCTTAGATATCTTCTCTGGGGCCAACGTCCTGACTTTC. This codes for CASSLDIFSGANVLTF.

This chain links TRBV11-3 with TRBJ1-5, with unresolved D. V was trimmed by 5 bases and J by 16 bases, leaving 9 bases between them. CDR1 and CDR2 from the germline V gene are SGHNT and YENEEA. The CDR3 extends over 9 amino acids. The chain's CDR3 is CASSSRSHF. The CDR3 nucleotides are TGTGCCAGCAGCAGTCGTAGTCATTTT.

The CDR3 sequence: CATSDGTSGAEQFF. The CDR3 bases are TGTGCCACCAGTGATGGGACTAGCGGGGCTGAGCAGTTCTTC. The rearrangement links TRBV24-1 to TRBJ2-1, with TRBD2 matching 13 bases. This CDR3 is built from 14 residues. Germline V CDR1 and CDR2: KGHDR, SFDVKD. The junction had 1 base not matched to a gene; V was cut back by 3 bases and J by 9 bases.